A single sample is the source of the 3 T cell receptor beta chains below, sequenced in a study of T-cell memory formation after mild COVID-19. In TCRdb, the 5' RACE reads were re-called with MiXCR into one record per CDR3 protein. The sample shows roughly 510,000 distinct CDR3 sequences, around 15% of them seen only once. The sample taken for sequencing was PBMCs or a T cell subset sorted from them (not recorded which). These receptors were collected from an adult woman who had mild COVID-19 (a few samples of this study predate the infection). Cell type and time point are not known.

In nucleotides, the CDR3 is TGCGCCAGCAGCCCATCAGGGGGCCGGGGCATTCAGTACTTC. Its translation is CASSPSGGRGIQYF. The J gene is TRBJ2-4, the V gene TRBV5-1; 8 positions agree with TRBD1. The germline V gene encodes CDR1 SGHRS and CDR2 YFSETQ. Germline trimming cut 4 bases from V and 9 bases from J; bases unmatched to any gene: 9. The CDR3 extends over 14 amino acids.

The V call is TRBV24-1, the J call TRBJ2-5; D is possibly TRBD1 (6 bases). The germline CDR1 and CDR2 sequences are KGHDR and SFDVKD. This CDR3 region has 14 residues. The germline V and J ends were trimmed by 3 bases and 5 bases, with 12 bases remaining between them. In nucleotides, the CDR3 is TGTGCCACCAGTGATCGGGACACCTTTGAGACCCAGTACTTC. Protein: CATSDRDTFETQYF.

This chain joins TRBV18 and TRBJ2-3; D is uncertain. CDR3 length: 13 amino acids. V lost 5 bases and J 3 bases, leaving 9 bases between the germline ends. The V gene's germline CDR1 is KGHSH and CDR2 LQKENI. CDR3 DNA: TGTGCCAGCTCATCCCGCATTACAGATACGCAGTATTTT. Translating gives CASSSRITDTQYF.